The text below deals with one TCR beta chain. This sample was included in a study of response to subunit inactivated influenza vaccine. TCRdb reprocessed the RT-PCR reads with MiXCR, giving one entry per CDR3 protein. The sample includes hundreds of thousands of distinct CDR3 sequences, about 11% seen only once; the top ten take roughly 9.6%. Trimming took 1 base from V and 4 from J, leaving 14 bases between them. There are 15 residues in the CDR3. Per germline, CDR1 MDHEN and CDR2 SYDVKM. The sample was also reused in another study, on T cells expressing NK-cell markers. That source adds: With UMIs, 5'RACE template switching was used to make TCR beta cDNA. HCMV serostatus: seven of eight sequenced donors positive, one negative. About six donors carried dominant NKG2C+ clonotypes that made up roughly 1.0-7.5% of their CD8+ T cells. One observes that, in a handful of donors, these clonotypes were also the leading ones within the CD3+CD56-NKG2C+ fraction.

This clonotype originated in a man aged 50-60 years who received an inactivated influenza vaccine. V is TRBV28 and J is TRBJ2-7; D gene uncertain. The input for sequencing was PBMCs from blood, taken on the day of vaccination. This chain's CDR3 is CASSLLAAAGYEQYF. The CDR3 DNA follows: TGTGCCAGCAGTTTATTAGCCGCAGCCGGATACGAGCAGTACTTC.